Below are 3 T cell receptor beta chains sequenced from a single sample in a study of blood T cell repertoires in COVID-19. The method was immunoSEQ multiplex PCR; TCRdb's version includes in-frame clones alone and lacks a portion of them. The data show about 250,000 clones, just over 85% seen once. Sequencing was carried out using peripheral blood. The source is a man older than 75 with acute or convalescent COVID-19.

The V and J genes are TRBV18 and TRBJ2-2, with D maybe TRBD1 (5 bases). The CDR3 loop spans 16 amino acids. Germline loops: CDR1 KGHSH, CDR2 LQKENI. The V end lost 1 base, the J end lost 0 bases, and 9 bases lay between the germline ends. The CDR3 bases are TGTGCCAGCTCACCACTAATAGGGGCGAACACCGGGGAGCTGTTTTTT. Residues: CASSPLIGANTGELFF.

The chain recombines TRBV19 with TRBJ1-5; 7 bases align to TRBD1. V lost 8 bases and J lost 4; bases outside the gene matches: 5. This CDR3 contains 13 residues. Germline-derived CDR1 and CDR2 are LNHDA and SQIVND (reference sequence). The DNA for the CDR3 is TGTGCCAGTTCCGGACAGGCGAATCAGCCCCAGCATTTT. Its translation is CASSGQANQPQHF.

V and J are TRBV9 and TRBJ1-2; a weak D match, TRBD1 (5 bases). V lost 1 base, J lost 6 bases, and 13 bases lay in between. The CDR3 spans 14 residues. Germline V lookup: CDR1 SGDLS, CDR2 YYNGEE. CDR3 coding DNA: TGTGCCAGCAGCGTAAGCGGCAGGGAGGATGGCTACACCTTC. As protein: CASSVSGREDGYTF.